This T cell receptor beta chain was obtained from a study of T cell responses to AZD1222 COVID-19 vaccine (dated by TCRdb to the early 2020s). Background on the whole study: Because spike-specific TCR depth and breadth did not differ between the two schedules, AZD1222 recipients who got a second dose at roughly 4 weeks were pooled with those who got a second dose at roughly 12 weeks. TCR sequencing was performed for 233 trial participants, of whom around 200 were given two doses of AZD1222 and some 25 were given two doses of MenACWY control vaccine. Trial participants were enrolled by age into 18-55, 56-69 and 70-plus year subgroups, with approximately 150, 30 and 60 TCR-sequenced participants respectively. Points the paper makes about the study in general: Reportedly, close to half of the unique spike-specific TCRs recognized epitopes lying outside the regions that are mutated in the B.1.351 and B.1.1.7 variants. Because no day 14 peak-response samples were available, repertoires were characterized only after the peak T cell response. The whole spike protein was spanned by vaccine-associated CD4 TCRs, and dominant responses were seen in regions 160-218 and 743-854. Most participants were white British and females outnumbered males, and the authors suggested that clonal diversity may have been underestimated. Spike-specific TCR breadth and depth rose significantly after two AZD1222 doses compared with day 0 and with MenACWY recipients. The 56-69-year group was small, and its depth increase did not reach significance, likely because of low power. Conclusions about previously exposed vaccinees are limited, since just five or six AZD1222 recipients were seropositive for SARS-CoV-2 at baseline.

Trimming costs V 4 bases and J 5 bases, and their ends lie 6 bases apart. The CDR3 runs 12 residues from the cysteine to the phenylalanine. Of all the DNA, just the CDR3 is kept, 36 bases in frame from base 1. Based on the germline V gene, the CDR1 and CDR2 sequences are SGDLS and YYNGEE. In the case of this clone: Its antigen specificity is not known. No base-level quality is on record; no much larger clone is a single base apart.

The CDR3 regions of human TCRbeta chains were analyzed by immunosequencing. The paper's processing steps were these. TCRs in the repertoires were compared against a reference library of SARS-CoV-2-specific TCRs that had been generated with the MIRA antigen-specificity platform. Breadth was defined as the fraction of unique TCRs that were SARS-CoV-2-associated. Depth was defined as the fraction of total T cells that were SARS-CoV-2-associated. Each spike-specific TCR was assigned to its reactive spike region and to a CD4 or CD8 class using the MIRA data. Log10-transformed breadth and depth values were compared by one-way ANOVA with Sidak's multiple comparisons tests. Drawn from immuneACCESS, this table holds only the in-frame rearrangements with V and J called that TCRdb kept. Clones are partly lost; checked studies trace under half to an unresolved V gene and leave the rest unexplained. The V and J calls and the clone size are those of that table, but D and trimming were determined from the DNA. The sample table holds 130,000 to 150,000 clones, of which approximately 89% were seen once. The ten largest clones take up approximately 2.3% of the sample.

In the paper's terms, the time point label means: baseline before first vaccination. Vaccinee samples were obtained from the UK trials COV001 and COV002, which included a single-blind randomized controlled phase 2/3 trial of AZD1222 (ChAdOx1 nCoV-19) in healthy adults. Trial participant PBMC samples were collected at day 0 and day 28 after the second dose for TCRbeta chain sequencing. The receptor's source is an adult in good health. The rearranged chain carries TRBV9 and TRBJ2-2; the D gene is unclear. The starting material was peripheral blood, obtained on day 0 of AZD1222 vaccination. CDR3 loop: CASSPQTGELFF. The sequence in DNA is TGTGCCAGCAGCCCCCAGACCGGGGAGCTGTTTTTT.